What follows are 14 T cell receptor beta chains derived from one specimen sequenced in a study of shared clonotypes between healthy human individuals. Sequenced by immunoSEQ multiplex PCR; TCRdb stores in-frame clones only, minus some. The profile covers over a million clones, with under 80% appearing a single time and roughly 1.4% taken by the ten largest. Sample: memory CD4+ T cells sorted from blood. Subset in this sample: CD45RA-negative fraction. The receptors here all came from a man aged 18 to 29 in good health.

This chain uses TRBV30 with TRBJ2-1; 10 bases map to TRBD1. J lost 10 bases, V lost 3 bases, and 0 bases had no gene match. Germline loops: CDR1 GTSNPN, CDR2 SVGIG (reference sequence). This CDR3 is built from 11 residues. The CDR3 is CAWRDRGEQFF. The DNA of the CDR3 is TGTGCCTGGAGGGACAGGGGGGAGCAGTTCTTC.

This chain uses TRBV7-6 with TRBJ1-1; no clear D. The length of the CDR3 is 13 residues. Germline V gene sequence: CDR1 SGHVS, CDR2 FNYEAQ. The V and J ends lost 4 bases and 5 bases respectively, with 11 bases between them. Here the CDR3 reads CASSSGPGTEAFF. As DNA, the CDR3 is TGTGCCAGCAGCTCTGGACCGGGGACTGAAGCTTTCTTT.

The chain couples TRBV12-5 to TRBJ2-7; tentatively, D is TRBD1 (5 bases). The CDR3 runs 16 residues. V was shortened by 1 base and J by 3 bases, with 16 bases between the two germline ends. Germline V gene lookup returns CDR1 LGHNT and CDR2 FRNRAP. CDR3 nucleotide sequence: TGTGCTAGTGGTTTGGAACCCGCCGGACAAGGCTACGAGCAGTACTTC. Its protein product is CASGLEPAGQGYEQYF.

This chain connects TRBV6-1 to TRBJ1-6; possibly TRBD1 for D (5 bases). Germline V gene sequence: CDR1 MNHNS, CDR2 SASEGT. V lost 6 bases, J lost 8 bases, and 14 bases lay in between. The CDR3 has 14 amino acids. This CDR3 is CASSPGTHYSPLHF. In nucleotides, the CDR3 is TGTGCCAGCAGCCCCGGGACCCACTATTCACCCCTCCACTTT.

This clone was counted a few times. The same CDR3 can be traced to other DNA sequences in this sample. J is TRBJ2-3 and V is TRBV30, with TRBD1 as a possible D gene (5 bases). The germline gives CDR1 GTSNPN, CDR2 SVGIG (reference sequence). The germline V and J ends were trimmed by 5 bases and 3 bases, with 6 bases remaining between them. The CDR3 runs 11 residues. CDR3 sequence reads: CAWDSTDTQYF. Written as DNA, the CDR3 is TGTGCCTGGGACAGTACAGATACGCAGTATTTT.

Comments on this clone: At one end, the junction sequence differs from germline, possibly due to a read error. The V gene is TRBV28, the J gene TRBJ1-6; possibly TRBD1 for D (6 bases). This CDR3 has 14 residues. Germline CDR1 MDHEN, CDR2 SYDVKM. Here the CDR3 reads CASRITGPWSPPHF. The CDR3 coding sequence is TGTGCCAGCAGGATAACAGGGCCTTGGTCACCCCCCCACTTT. The full variable domain, with the rest looked up from reference TRBV28 and TRBJ1-6, is DVKVTQSSRYLVKRTGEKVFLECVQDMDHENMFWYRQDPGLGLRLIYFSYDVKMKEKGDIPEGYSVSREKKERFSLILESASTNQTSMYLCASRITGPWSPPHFGNGTRLTVT.

J is TRBJ2-7 and V is TRBV19; D could derive from TRBD1 or TRBD2 (6 bases each). This CDR3 contains 18 residues. Trimming took off 5 bases at V and 2 bases at J, with 25 bases between the two ends. In germline, CDR1 is LNHDA, CDR2 SQIVND (reference sequence). The CDR3 loop is CASSGFLGSLGGPYEQYF. The CDR3 DNA reads TGTGCCAGTAGTGGGTTTCTCGGTTCCCTAGGGGGGCCCTACGAGCAGTACTTC.

CDR3 loop: CASRRGDRAYEQYF. The CDR3 nucleotides are TGTGCCAGCCGGAGGGGGGATAGAGCCTACGAGCAGTACTTC. The chain is built from TRBV27 and TRBJ2-7, with D possibly being TRBD1 or TRBD2 (6 bases each). The ends were cut back, 8 bases at V and 2 bases at J, with 16 bases in the middle. This CDR3 is 14 amino acids long. Germline CDR1 reads MNHEY; CDR2 reads SMNVEV (reference sequence).

The CDR3 nucleotides are TGCGCCAGCAGAACCGGACAGACGCCCAGCGCCCAGCAGTACTTC. This codes for CASRTGQTPSAQQYF. The chain employs TRBV10-2 and TRBJ2-7, with a tentative D call TRBD1 (6 bases). V lost 6 bases and J lost 8, with 23 bases in between. This CDR3 has 15 amino acids. CDR1 and CDR2 from the germline V gene are WSHSY and SAAADI.

The chain couples TRBV5-1 to TRBJ2-2; D is possibly TRBD1 (6 bases). CDR3 length: 15 amino acids. V gave up 4 bases and J gave up 7 bases, with 17 bases separating them. CDR1 is SGHRS and CDR2 is YFSETQ in the germline V gene. The CDR3 sequence is CASSPLGAQGGELFF. DNA of the CDR3: TGCGCCAGCAGCCCGTTGGGGGCCCAGGGCGGGGAGCTGTTTTTT. Drawing the rest from reference TRBV5-1 and TRBJ2-2, the complete variable domain is KAGVTQTPRYLIKTRGQQVTLSCSPISGHRSVSWYQQTPGQGLQFLFEYFSETQRNKGNFPGRFSGRQFSNSRSEMNVSTLELGDSALYLCASSPLGAQGGELFFGEGSRLTVL.

The chain joins TRBV11-2 to TRBJ1-3; no firm D call. V was clipped by 5 bases and J by 8 bases, with 16 bases between them. The germline gives CDR1 SGHAT, CDR2 FQNNGV. This CDR3 comprises 14 residues. In DNA form, the CDR3 reads TGTGCCAGCAGCCGCGGATCCGTTTTGGACACCATATATTTT. Its protein is CASSRGSVLDTIYF.

About this clone: Different DNA sequences within this sample yield the same CDR3. The chain joins TRBV5-4 to TRBJ2-5; 10 bases are shared with TRBD2. With 2 bases clipped from V and 5 bases from J, the junction kept 9 bases outside the gene matches. The CDR3 runs to 16 residues. Germline CDR1 and CDR2: SGHNT and YYREEE (reference sequence). In DNA, the CDR3 is TGTGCCAGCAGCTTAGGTGTAGCGGGGGGCCAGGAGACCCAGTACTTC. Its translation is CASSLGVAGGQETQYF.

Concerning this clone itself: With a much larger clone just one base away, this may be a read error. This chain joins TRBV30 and TRBJ2-7, with D hard to call. This CDR3 spans 12 amino acids. The germline V gene has CDR1 GTSNPN and CDR2 SVGIG (reference sequence). V dropped 1 base and J dropped 0 bases, with 4 bases sitting between them. CDR3 sequence: CAWSGFSYEQYF. Written as DNA, the CDR3 is TGTGCCTGGAGTGGTTTCTCCTACGAGCAGTACTTC.

This chain joins TRBV9 and TRBJ1-4; the D is unclear. V was clipped by 0 bases and J by 3 bases, with 12 bases between them. CDR1 SGDLS and CDR2 YYNGEE come from the germline V gene. The CDR3 runs to 16 residues. The CDR3 nucleotides are TGTGCCAGCAGCGTAGAAGCCCGGACGTCTAATGAAAAACTGTTTTTT. The encoded protein is CASSVEARTSNEKLFF.